The source of this TCR beta chain is a study of cytomegalovirus exposure and HLA in healthy donors. Study outcomes and limitations: Rarity held for most TCR sequences, but there were some public TCRs that occurred in many donors. A link between a missense DCLRE1C variant and TCR beta V- and J-gene trimming emerged from a later analysis. TCR beta sequences reportedly predicted the HLA-A and HLA-B alleles of most subjects accurately. As a later analysis revealed, the rate of TCR association differed by HLA locus, with DRB1 most and HLA-C fewest.

A word on this clone: Its cognate antigen is unknown.

The PCR was carried out with 60 Vbeta primers and 13 Jbeta primers. TCRdb keeps only in-frame clones here, not all; method: immunoSEQ multiplex PCR. The sample records roughly 200,000 clones, around 80% being singletons. V lost 0 bases to trimming and J lost 5 bases; unmatched junction nucleotides: 7. CDR1 and CDR2 from the germline V gene are ENHRY and SYGVKD. The length of the CDR3 is 19 residues. The J gene is TRBJ2-1, the V gene TRBV10-3; the match to TRBD2 covers 16 bases. The TCR originated in a man aged 35 to 55 in good health and CMV-seronegative. The sequenced sample consisted of PBMCs. The CDR3 region is CAISESTGLAGGRDNEQFF. The DNA of the CDR3 is TGTGCCATCAGTGAGTCGACGGGACTAGCGGGAGGGAGAGACAATGAGCAGTTCTTC.